This T cell receptor beta chain was recorded in a study of blood T cell repertoires in COVID-19. Study in general: The study drew acute and convalescent COVID-19 samples from the United States, Italy and Spain. Sources were T cells, B-cell-depleted T cells, or PBMCs; the material itself was cDNA or gDNA.

The CDR3 length is 17 residues. Per the germline V gene, CDR1 is SGHVS and CDR2 is FNYEAQ. Trimming at V came to 4 bases and at J to 3 bases, leaving 13 bases not matched to a gene. Methods used by the authors: The assay estimated nucleated cells by amplifying reference gene primers. Profiling relied on immunoSEQ multiplex PCR, and the TCRdb table lists in-frame clones only, not all of them. The V and J calls and clone size come from that table; D and trimming were worked out from the DNA. This sample has under 100,000 clones, with 70% to 90% found just once. The J gene is TRBJ2-7, the V gene TRBV7-6; 9 nucleotides match TRBD2. The sequence came from a man between 50 and 59 years old with active COVID-19. The specimen sequenced was peripheral blood. The CDR3 DNA reads TGTGCCAGCAGCTCTAATGCGGGAGGGGCCAGGGGCTACGAGCAGTACTTC. Translating it yields CASSSNAGGARGYEQYF.